This T cell receptor (beta chain) was sequenced during a study of T cells in localized non-small cell lung cancer (dated by TCRdb to about 2020). Looking at the study overall: T cell repertoires of about 230 early-stage NSCLC patients were analyzed, with tumors being compared against uninvolved tumor-adjacent lungs. The cohort comprised 236 treatment-naïve NSCLC patients with resected, localized lung tumors. A mean age of 66.3 years was recorded for the NSCLC patients, of whom 120 to 150 were male and 95 to 110 were female. Study-level results and caveats: A median of 57 of the top 100 tumor clones turned up in the paired uninvolved adjacent lung, and 25 to 35 of those clones also ranked among the top 100 of that same adjacent lung. Multi-region tumor sequencing was not performed, so intratumor heterogeneity could not be excluded. Uninvolved tumor-adjacent lung showed the highest T cell clonality, higher than tumor, which suggests more focused antigenic responses in the adjacent lung. Longer overall survival was associated with higher T cell density in blood, whereas shorter survival was associated with higher clonality in adjacent lung. Because the study design was exploratory, TCR variables were selected using unadjusted p-values without false-discovery rate correction.

At diagnosis, peripheral blood, uninvolved tumor-adjacent lung and tumor were collected and were preserved as a mix of fresh-frozen and FFPE material. For TCR repertoire profiling, blood samples were analyzed as peripheral blood mononuclear cells. TCR beta CDR3 regions were sequenced from DNA using the immunoSEQ Assay. As for the authors' bioinformatics: To compute T cell density, TCR beta template counts were normalized to usable DNA, which was estimated by amplifying housekeeping genes. The preseqR package was used to estimate richness by extrapolating to 400,000 templates for PBMC samples and to 120,000 templates for tissue samples. Clonality was taken to be one minus Pielou's evenness. Differential abundance testing on productive amino-acid clonotypes, with a minimum total count of 5 and an alpha of 0.1, was used to identify tissue-enriched TCRs. The Jaccard Index and the Morisita Overlap Index were used to quantify repertoire overlap between compartments. GLIPH clustered TCR beta CDR3s with public tetramer-defined viral CDR3s; viral motifs required at least three viral sequences plus V-gene enrichment. TCRdb provides this immuneACCESS table in a form limited to in-frame rearrangements. Some clones are lacking; in checked studies, under half of them reflect an unresolved V gene, and why the rest are absent is not known. Clone size and V and J calls were adopted from that table, with D and trimming inferred from the DNA. The sample table lists more than 15,000 clones, about 83% of them with a count of one. 34% of the sample lies in the top ten.

The CDR3 holds 14 amino acids from the cysteine to the phenylalanine. The DNA shown is the 42-base CDR3, in frame from base 1. V is cut back by 0 bases and J by 6 bases, with 5 bases in the junction unmatched. CDR1 and CDR2, per the germline V gene, are SGHRS and YFSETQ. For this clone: Its antigen is still unknown. Per-nucleotide qualities are absent, and no much larger clonotype sits a single base away.

This clonotype was obtained from a male donor at least 60 years old with stage III lung adenocarcinoma. The sequence links TRBV5-1 to TRBJ1-2; 7 of the junction bases match TRBD1. The sequences come from peripheral blood, collected before any cancer treatment. The DNA sequence is as follows: TGCGCCAGCAGCTTGGGAGGACAGGTCGATGGCTACACCTTC. This gives the protein CASSLGGQVDGYTF.